This passage covers 8 T cell receptor beta chains from one sample sequenced in a study of regulatory T cells in long-lasting Graves disease. Through Arm-PCR of CDR3 regions and iRepertoire HTBI primers, TCR beta libraries were built. Each CDR3 protein is one row after TCRdb ran MiXCR on the multiplex PCR reads. Among around 450,000 distinct CDR3 sequences, 15% to 20% were seen once, and the ten largest hold over 9%. Time point specified: newly diagnosed GD, antithyroid drugs for less than 3 months. The TCR library used RNA extracted from PBMCs. These sequences were also reported in another study, on T cells in Graves' hyperthyroidism and ophthalmopathy.

The input for sequencing was peripheral blood mononuclear cells (PBMCs), taken at new diagnosis, from a patient treated with antithyroid drugs. These receptor sequences come from a middle-aged man with Graves disease.

To note about this clonotype: The germline gene is not matched at one end of the junction; a read error may be the cause. In nucleotides, the CDR3 is TGTGCCAGCAGCCAAGATTTACGGACAGAGCAGCTCTTC. Translated, it gives CASSQDLRTEQLF. V is TRBV3-1 and J is TRBJ2-1; possible D gene TRBD1, 6 bases. The CDR3 contains 13 residues. Germline CDR1 reads LGHDT; CDR2 reads YNNKEL (reference sequence).

The chain uses TRBV28 and TRBJ2-7; no definite D call. The germline V gene encodes CDR1 MDHEN and CDR2 SYDVKM. The ends were cut back, 2 bases at V and 3 bases at J, with 8 bases in the middle. CDR3 size: 13 residues. Here the CDR3 DNA reads TGTGCCAGCAGTTTAACAACGCGCTACGAGCAGTACTTC. Translating it yields CASSLTTRYEQYF. Full variable domain (remainder filled in from reference TRBV28 and TRBJ2-7): DVKVTQSSRYLVKRTGEKVFLECVQDMDHENMFWYRQDPGLGLRLIYFSYDVKMKEKGDIPEGYSVSREKKERFSLILESASTNQTSMYLCASSLTTRYEQYFGPGTRLTVT.

This clonotype was counted at least ten times. The chain uses TRBV5-6 and TRBJ1-1; D is unclear. There are 14 residues in the CDR3. CDR1 and CDR2 from the germline V gene are SGHDT and YYEEEE. The V end lost 0 bases, the J end lost 0 bases, and 6 bases lay between the germline ends. CDR3 in amino acids: CASSLGNLNTEAFF. The CDR3 nucleotides read TGTGCCAGCAGCTTGGGAAATTTGAACACTGAAGCTTTCTTT.

The V gene is TRBV28, the J gene TRBJ1-1; D call uncertain. The germline CDR1 and CDR2 sequences are MDHEN and SYDVKM. The length of the CDR3 is 15 residues. Trimming removed 6 bases at V and 0 bases at J, with 14 bases between. The CDR3 here is CASSPEPAMNTEAFF. CDR3 nucleotide sequence: TGTGCCAGCAGCCCCGAACCCGCGATGAACACTGAAGCTTTCTTT.

The V and J genes are TRBV24-1 and TRBJ1-5, with D possibly matching TRBD1 (5 bases). Trimming pared 4 bases from V and 1 base from J, leaving 10 bases between. The germline CDR1 and CDR2 sequences are KGHDR and SFDVKD. The CDR3 consists of 15 residues. The CDR3 DNA follows: TGTGCCACCAGTGAGTCGGGACGGAGCAATCAGCCCCAGCATTTT. The encoded protein is CATSESGRSNQPQHF.

This clonotype came up once. V usage is TRBV7-6 and J usage is TRBJ2-3, with D perhaps TRBD1 or TRBD2 (7 bases each). Trimming pared 7 bases from V and 2 bases from J, leaving 16 bases between. The CDR3 is 15 residues long. Germline CDR1 is SGHVS and CDR2 is FNYEAQ. CDR3 sequence reads: CASMREGALTDTQYF. The CDR3 bases are TGTGCCAGCATGAGGGAGGGGGCCCTCACAGATACGCAGTATTTT.

This chain connects TRBV6-2 or TRBV6-3 to TRBJ2-3; D unresolved. CDR3 length equals 14 residues. The germline CDR1 and CDR2 sequences are MNHEY and SVGEGT. V lost 2 bases, J lost 2 bases, and 8 bases lay in between. The CDR3 nucleotides are TGTGCCAGCAGTTACACGACCCTCACAGATACGCAGTATTTT. Translated, it gives CASSYTTLTDTQYF.

There are many counts of this clonotype. V gene TRBV6-1 combines with J gene TRBJ2-1; the match to TRBD2 covers 7 bases. The ends lost 1 base at V and 4 bases at J; junction bases unmatched: 10. The CDR3 contains 17 residues. Germline lookup yields CDR1 MNHNS and CDR2 SASEGT. CDR3 nucleotides: TGTGCCAGCAGTGAAGGGGGAGGGCGGGAGCCTTACAATGAGCAGTTCTTC. It encodes CASSEGGGREPYNEQFF.